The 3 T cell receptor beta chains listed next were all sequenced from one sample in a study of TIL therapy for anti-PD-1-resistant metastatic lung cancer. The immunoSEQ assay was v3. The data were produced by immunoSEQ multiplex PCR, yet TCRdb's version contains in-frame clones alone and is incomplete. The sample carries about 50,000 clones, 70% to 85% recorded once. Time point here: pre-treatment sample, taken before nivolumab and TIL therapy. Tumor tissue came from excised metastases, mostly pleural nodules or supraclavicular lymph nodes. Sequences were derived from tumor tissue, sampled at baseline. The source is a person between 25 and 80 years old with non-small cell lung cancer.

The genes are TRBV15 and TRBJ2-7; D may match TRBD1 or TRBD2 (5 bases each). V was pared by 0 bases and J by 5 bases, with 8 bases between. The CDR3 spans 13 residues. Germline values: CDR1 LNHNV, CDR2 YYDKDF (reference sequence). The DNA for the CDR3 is TGTGCCACCAGCAGAGATCAGGGAGACGAGCAGTACTTC. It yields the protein CATSRDQGDEQYF.

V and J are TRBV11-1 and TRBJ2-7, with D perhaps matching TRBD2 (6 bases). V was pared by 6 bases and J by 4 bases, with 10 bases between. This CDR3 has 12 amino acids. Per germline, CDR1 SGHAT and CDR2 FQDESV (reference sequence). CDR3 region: CASRAGGYEQYF. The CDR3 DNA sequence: TGTGCCAGCAGAGCCGGGGGATACGAGCAGTACTTC.

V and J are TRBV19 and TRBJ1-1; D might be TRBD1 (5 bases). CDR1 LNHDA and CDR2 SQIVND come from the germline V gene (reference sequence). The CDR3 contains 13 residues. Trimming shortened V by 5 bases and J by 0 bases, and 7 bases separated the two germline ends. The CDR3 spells CASSPTVNTEAFF. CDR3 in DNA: TGTGCCAGTAGTCCGACAGTGAACACTGAAGCTTTCTTT. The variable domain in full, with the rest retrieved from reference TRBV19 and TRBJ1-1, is DGGITQSPKYLFRKEGQNVTLSCEQNLNHDAMYWYRQDPGQGLRLIYYSQIVNDFQKGDIAEGYSVSREKKESFPLTVTSAQKNPTAFYLCASSPTVNTEAFFGQGTRLTVV.